The 6 T cell receptor beta chains below all came from one sample that was sequenced in a study of blood T cells in healthy people across ages. A J-beta primer mix and a sample-barcoded 5' primer were used in a second PCR of about 7 to 12 cycles. TCRdb passed the 5' RACE reads through MiXCR, listing each CDR3 protein once. Here the sample spans about 640,000 distinct CDR3 sequences, approximately 59% being singletons. Sequences were obtained from blood. These receptors originate from a man between 60 and 70 years old in good health.

The rearrangement joins TRBV2 to TRBJ1-2; 8 bases map to TRBD1. Germline CDR1 reads SNHLY; CDR2 reads FYNNEI. V was clipped by 1 base and J by 9 bases; unmatched bases: 10. The CDR3 runs 15 residues. Written as DNA, the CDR3 is TGTGCCAGCAGTGAAGGCCTGTGGGACAGGCAGCGCTACACCTTC. Amino acid sequence: CASSEGLWDRQRYTF.

The chain recombines TRBV24-1 with TRBJ1-2; D might be TRBD1 (6 bases). Deletions cut 3 bases from V and 6 bases from J, with 16 bases between. CDR3 size: 15 residues. Germline V gene lookup returns CDR1 KGHDR and CDR2 SFDVKD. CDR3 sequence reads: CATSDLGYRVHGYTF. DNA for the CDR3: TGTGCCACCAGTGATCTCGGGTACAGGGTTCATGGCTACACCTTC.

The genes are TRBV20-1 and TRBJ2-1; 10 nucleotides agree with TRBD2. In germline, CDR1 is DFQATT, CDR2 SNEGSKA (reference sequence). Unmatched junction bases numbered 4, after V lost 0 bases and J lost 5 bases. CDR3 length: 15 amino acids. The CDR3 is CSARDLSGGNNEQFF. The CDR3 DNA sequence: TGCAGTGCTAGAGATCTTAGCGGGGGGAACAATGAGCAGTTCTTC.

Points on this clonotype: A much bigger clone sits one base away, suggesting this may be a read error. The rearrangement links TRBV25-1 to TRBJ2-7; 7 nucleotides match TRBD1. CDR1 and CDR2 from the germline V gene are MGHDK and SYGVNS. This CDR3 is built from 13 residues. The CDR3 nucleotides read TGTGTCAGCAGTGAAGGGACAGACACTCGGCAGTACTTC. This sequence encodes CVSSEGTDTRQYF.

The rearrangement joins TRBV5-1 to TRBJ2-4, with D unclear. The CDR3 covers 16 residues. Germline values: CDR1 SGHRS, CDR2 YFSETQ. V was clipped by 4 bases and J by 3 bases, with 17 bases between them. The DNA for the CDR3 is TGCGCCAGCAGCGAGACCCTATCGAGAGGCAAAAACATTCAGTACTTC. Its protein is CASSETLSRGKNIQYF.

This chain joins TRBV12-3 or TRBV12-4 and TRBJ1-1, with no clear D. The CDR3 has 14 amino acids. V was trimmed by 3 bases and J by 0 bases, leaving 8 bases between them. The CDR3, as DNA: TGTGCCAGCAGTTTGAGAGCTTTGAACACTGAAGCTTTCTTT. Translated: CASSLRALNTEAFF.